This record looks at one T cell receptor (beta chain) sequence and its context. This clone appeared once. The clone's antigen remains unknown. Within one base of it there is no much larger clone, and no base qualities were kept. Receptors were amplified or captured by the immunoSEQ multiplex PCR assay. For the multiplex PCR, a mixture combining 60 forward primers for TCR Vbeta segments and 13 reverse primers for TCR Jbeta segments was used. The CDR3 region of rearranged TCR beta genes was amplified from genomic DNA by a multiplex PCR assay. The amplified TCR beta libraries were sequenced on the Illumina HiSeq System as 87-base-pair reads. The authors' analysis ran thus. A later analysis tallied 70 million to 100 million unique TCR beta chains across the 666 repertoires, and approximately 11 million of those chains were shared by two or more donors. Raw reads were error-corrected and collapsed into unique sequences by a nearest-neighbor algorithm in which closely related sequences were merged to remove PCR and sequencing errors. CDR3 sequences were aligned to IMGT reference sequences to assign V, D and J gene segments. Each retained sequence needed at least a six-nucleotide match to both a V gene segment and a J gene segment. Rearrangements were classified as productive when the CDR3 lacked stop codons and remained in frame with V and J, and all other rearrangements were classified as non-productive. CDR3 was defined by IMGT convention, running from the second conserved V-encoded cysteine to the conserved J-encoded phenylalanine. Sequences without an unambiguous match to a single V gene segment were excluded from the earlier analysis of approximately 600 of the donors. An earlier analysis of a few hundred of the donors classified V segments as functional when productive rearrangements were above 56.7% and as segregating when the standard deviation between donors was above 5%. A statistical classification framework was built for diagnosing cytomegalovirus status from the catalog of TCR beta chain sequences. In a later analysis, V and J genes were assigned by comparing TCR nucleotide sequences against IMGT/GENE-DB human TR gene sequences. The TCRdist pipeline was used in a later analysis to assign CDR3 sequences and most-parsimonious VDJ recombination scenarios. A later analysis defined each TCR beta chain by its CDR3 amino acid sequence plus V-gene family, and excluded reads lacking a unique V-gene family. A later analysis removed 550 to 650 highly shared, low-generation-probability nucleotide sequences to deal with suspected cross-contamination and a sequencing artifact. In a later analysis, a clonal expansion index for each public chain was calculated from normalized within-repertoire ranks of inferred template counts. Generation probabilities in a later analysis came from a VDJ recombination model fitted to out-of-frame rearrangements, and those results were checked against IGoR. In a later analysis, hypergeometric tests were used to score TCR-TCR, TCR-HLA and TCR-CMV co-occurrence, with a repertoire-size bias correction applied to TCR pairs. In a later analysis, false discovery rates were estimated by permuting HLA or CMV assignments 20 times. In a later analysis, co-occurring TCRs were grouped using DBSCAN, with TCRdist sequence similarity added in when clustering inside HLA-allele-positive subsets. Repertoires with fewer than 30,000 or more than 120,000 public chains were left out of co-occurrence clustering, as were roughly five repertoires with anomalous nucleotide sharing. This immuneACCESS table, as held by TCRdb, lists in-frame sequences with V and J called but not all clones. Of the missing ones, under half trace to an unresolved V gene in checked studies; the others have no known cause. The D gene and trimming were derived from the DNA, and the V and J assignments and clone size from that table. Within this sample are about 150,000 clones, with less than 80% of them counted one time only. About 2.1% of the sample is in the top ten clones.

In total, 666 healthy bone marrow donors made up the cohort. At the time of sampling, every cohort member was nominally healthy, though immune exposures that went unrecorded were likely present. The donor tested CMV seronegative and was one of the 352 seronegative cohort members. Each donor provided a peripheral blood sample, and peripheral blood mononuclear cells were used for TCR beta sequencing. Genomic DNA extraction from the blood cell samples was performed with the Qiagen DNeasy Blood Extraction Kit. The data stem from a study of cytomegalovirus exposure and HLA in healthy donors (dated 2017 in TCRdb). A note on the overall study: In an earlier analysis of approximately 500 of the donors, 276 Gb of sequence data and 100 million or so unique TCR beta sequences from roughly 200 million T cells were reported. To study patterns of TCR occurrence, a later analysis re-analyzed previously published TCR beta repertoires from hundreds of donors and added high-resolution HLA genotyping. The study aimed to test whether signatures of past pathogen exposure could be identified by cataloging public T cell receptors. An early release that covered some 630 HLA-typed donors contained approximately 290 gigabases of sequencing data and approximately 85 million unique TCR sequences. The number of donors typed differed by locus, with roughly 629-640 for A, B, C, DRB1 and DQB1, 522 for DQA1, nearly 610 for DPA1, and some 440 for DPB1. An earlier analysis of more than 450 of the donors used high-throughput TCR beta sequencing to judge whether each TCR beta V gene segment behaved as functional or pseudogenic. To predict cytomegalovirus infection status, the study brought together high-throughput TCR immunosequencing, statistical association of individual TCRs with disease status, and machine learning. Across some 400 genotyped donors of the cohort, an average of about 240,000 unique TCR beta nucleotide sequences per donor were sequenced, and approximately 17% of those sequences were non-productive. Roughly 5 DR-DQ haplotypes were handled as single units for association and clustering because linkage in the cohort was strong. Donor age, sex, ethnicity and CMV serostatus were collected together with the repertoire data. Rather than using new phenotypic data, the later analysis identified candidate immune exposures from TCR beta sequences and from how often those sequences occurred across donors. Class I and class II HLA loci were covered by the typing at four-digit resolution. Of the roughly 400 genotyped donors, around 81% fell in the genetic ancestry cluster associated with self-reported Caucasian donors. In addition to the first cohort of 666 subjects, a separate validation cohort of 120 different subjects was used. In a later genetic analysis, genome-wide SNP genotypes for about 65% of the 666 donors were used, and that subset was treated as a discovery cohort. All discovery cohort repertoires had been generated on a single sequencing platform. Using immunosequencing, the study profiled T cell repertoires from fewer than 700 subjects and related those repertoires to cytomegalovirus serostatus.

According to the germline V gene (reference sequence), CDR1 reads LNHDA and CDR2 reads SQIVND. The CDR3 goes from the cysteine to the phenylalanine over 18 residues. The CDR3 DNA has 54 bases and is translated from base 1. The germline V and J ends show losses of 7 bases and 3 bases respectively, and no gene match explains 18 bases of the junction. Broad study findings and their caveats: Cytomegalovirus status was reported to be diagnosed by the classifier with high specificity and sensitivity in both the original and validation cohorts. It was suggested by the authors that the approach could potentially be generalized to other disease states and immunological phenotypes. Presence/absence analyses assumed roughly uniform sequencing depth across donors, an assumption that may not hold. A later analysis found that HLA-associated TCR beta chains were more clonally expanded and had lower generation probabilities than equally common non-associated chains. Because some donors lacked HLA typing at each locus, the association tests relied only on the typed subset. In a later genetic analysis, a missense DCLRE1C variant was associated with V-gene and J-gene trimming of TCR beta chains, and the association was replicated in an independent cohort. In an earlier analysis of approximately 600 of the donors, most TCR beta V segments were observed in productive rearrangements about 87% or about 30% of the time, broadly matching IMGT annotations. According to a later analysis, most CMV-associated TCR beta chains appeared to be HLA-restricted, and the HLA associations seemed to be driven largely by CMV exposure. A further reported finding was that TCR beta sequences accurately predicted the HLA-A and HLA-B alleles for most subjects in the first cohort. Only TCR beta chains were sequenced in this cohort, and the absence of alpha or paired-chain data limited detectable features. Some IMGT-functional V segments, including TRBV6-2 and TRBV6-3, could not be distinguished by the 87-base-pair reads and were therefore excluded. A later analysis associated about 17,000 TCR beta sequences with specific HLA alleles at a false discovery rate of 0.05. In a later analysis, TCR association rates were found to vary across HLA loci, with the most associated TCRs seen for DRB1 alleles and the fewest for HLA-C alleles. Across donors, most TCR sequences were observed very rarely, whereas some public TCRs were present in many individuals. A later analysis reported that several top co-occurrence clusters appeared linked to parvovirus B19, influenza, CMV and Epstein-Barr virus. The sequencing pipeline was judged likely to have produced a cluster of highly shared sequence variants as a technical artifact. Correlated functional status among segregating V segments might be attributable to linkage disequilibrium, but an unknown experimental factor could not be ruled out. CMV serostatus was the only immune exposure information available for the cohort. In a later genetic analysis, fewer N-insertions in productive TCRs were reported among donors in an Asian-associated ancestry cluster than the roughly 700-donor mean. When HLA alleles, especially DR and DQ, strongly co-occurred, attributing TCR associations to individual alleles was difficult. Because counts were too low, about 15 rarely observed V segments, including chromosome 9 orphons, were left out of the earlier analysis of over 550 of the donors. A total of around 150 TCR beta chains were listed by the study as associated with cytomegalovirus. A few of the identified cytomegalovirus-associated TCR beta chains were confirmed in vitro to be specific for cytomegalovirus antigens.

The V gene is TRBV19 and the J gene is TRBJ1-5, and 7 junction bases match TRBD1. The sample taken for sequencing was PBMCs. This clonotype was obtained from a man under 40 in good health and CMV-seronegative. The CDR3 region: CASTQTGMGSAVNQPQHF. The nucleotide sequence reads as follows: TGTGCCAGTACCCAGACAGGGATGGGCAGTGCGGTCAATCAGCCCCAGCATTTT.